This is a list of T cell receptor beta chains from one sample in a study of OX40 agonist ivuxolimab in advanced cancers. The method was immunoSEQ multiplex PCR; TCRdb's version includes in-frame clones alone and lacks a portion of them. The sample holds 65,000 to 95,000 clones; more than 75% are singletons and the top ten take less than 0.6%. Material: CD4+ or CD8+ T cells sorted from blood, obtained in a trial of the OX40 agonist ivuxolimab. All receptors derive from an adult with an advanced solid tumor such as melanoma, head and neck, liver or kidney cancer. CDR3s include the opening cysteine and the closing phenylalanine or tryptophan. A D gene is named only where the DNA matches it firmly. Only part of the rows carry a size: once, few, many, or a class if the clone is expanded.

.,.,TRBV20-1,TRBJ1-1,CSALTNTEAFF,TGCAGTGCTCTAACGAACACTGAAGCTTTCTTT
.,.,TRBV6-4,TRBJ2-2,CASSVSPRNTGELFF,TGTGCCAGCAGTGTCAGCCCCCGCAACACCGGGGAGCTGTTTTTT
TRBD1,.,TRBV7-3,TRBJ2-7,CASGWDRGDNEQYF,TGTGCCAGCGGTTGGGACAGGGGGGACAACGAGCAGTACTTC
.,few,TRBV2,TRBJ1-2,CASSEQVYGYTF,TGTGCCAGCAGTGAACAGGTCTATGGCTACACCTTC
TRBD1,.,TRBV19,TRBJ2-7,CASSITGGYEQYF,TGTGCCAGTAGTATAACAGGGGGCTACGAGCAGTACTTC
.,.,TRBV19,TRBJ1-5,CASKILGNQPQHF,TGTGCCAGTAAGATCCTGGGCAATCAGCCCCAGCATTTT
.,.,TRBV15,TRBJ2-1,CATSEYGRVWVNEQFF,TGTGCCACCAGCGAATACGGTCGAGTTTGGGTGAATGAGCAGTTCTTC
.,.,TRBV6-1,TRBJ1-3,CASSEVGGTIYF,TGTGCCAGCAGTGAAGTAGGTGGCACCATATATTTT
TRBD1,.,TRBV7-2,TRBJ1-2,CASSFQGAWGYTF,TGTGCCAGCAGCTTCCAGGGGGCGTGGGGCTACACCTTC
.,.,TRBV6-5,TRBJ1-3,CASIGTSGNTIYF,TGTGCCAGCATCGGGACCTCTGGAAACACCATATATTTT
.,.,TRBV6-4,TRBJ2-7,CASSDPQGPAYEQYF,TGTGCCAGCAGTGACCCACAGGGTCCAGCCTACGAGCAGTACTTC
.,once,TRBV6-1,TRBJ1-3,CASSERNTIYF,TGTGCCAGCAGTGAAAGGAACACCATATATTTT
.,.,TRBV7-3,TRBJ2-5,CASSLTPRETQYF,TGTGCCAGCAGCTTAACTCCAAGAGAGACCCAGTACTTC
.,.,TRBV4-3,TRBJ1-4,CASSQPGRIDKLFF,TGCGCCAGCAGCCAGCCGGGACGGATAGATAAACTGTTTTTT
TRBD1,once,TRBV5-1,TRBJ1-4,CASSPGQATNEKLFF,TGCGCCAGCAGCCCCGGACAGGCGACTAATGAAAAACTGTTTTTT
.,.,TRBV18,TRBJ1-4,CASSPAGTNEKLFF,TGTGCCAGCTCACCCGCGGGGACTAATGAAAAACTGTTTTTT
.,few,TRBV15,TRBJ1-6,CATSRGGGNSPLHF,TGTGCCACCAGCAGGGGGGGAGGGAACTCACCCCTCCACTTT
TRBD1,.,TRBV5-5,TRBJ1-6,CASSLNSRGLDNSPLHF,TGTGCCAGCAGCTTGAATAGCAGGGGGCTGGATAATTCACCCCTCCACTTT
.,.,TRBV7-9,TRBJ2-7,CASSPPGVSYEQYF,TGTGCCAGCAGCCCCCCCGGCGTTTCCTACGAGCAGTACTTC
TRBD1,.,TRBV19,TRBJ2-2,CASRQGANTGELFF,TGTGCCAGCCGACAGGGCGCGAACACCGGGGAGCTGTTTTTT
.,.,TRBV4-2,TRBJ2-7,CASSQDMRGREQYF,TGTGCCAGCAGCCAAGATATGCGGGGTCGCGAGCAGTACTTC
TRBD1,.,TRBV9,TRBJ1-2,CASSAMGSTGNYGYTF,TGTGCCAGCAGCGCGATGGGGTCGACAGGGAACTATGGCTACACCTTC
TRBD1,.,TRBV18,TRBJ2-1,CASSAGTGMNEQFF,TGTGCCAGCTCCGCGGGGACAGGGATGAATGAGCAGTTCTTC
.,.,TRBV28,TRBJ1-2,CASTTPQGSVGYTF,TGTGCCAGCACCACCCCCCAGGGGTCGGTCGGCTACACCTTC
.,.,TRBV7-4,TRBJ1-1,CASSLRGETNTEAFF,TGTGCCAGCAGCTTAAGGGGAGAGACGAACACTGAAGCTTTCTTT
TRBD1,.,TRBV5-5,TRBJ2-5,CASNTGTGRQETQYF,TGTGCCAGCAACACCGGGACAGGGAGACAAGAGACCCAGTACTTC
.,.,TRBV29-1,TRBJ1-2,CSVVEGSYGYTF,TGCAGCGTTGTAGAAGGGAGCTATGGCTACACCTTC
.,.,TRBV7-2,TRBJ2-1,CASSMLSGYNEQFF,TGTGCCAGCAGCATGCTCAGCGGCTACAATGAGCAGTTCTTC
TRBD1,.,TRBV6-5,TRBJ1-1,CASSSWDRLNTEAFF,TGTGCCAGCAGTTCCTGGGACAGACTGAACACTGAAGCTTTCTTT
.,.,TRBV7-9,TRBJ1-1,CASSRLGGANTEAFF,TGTGCCAGCAGCCGCTTAGGGGGGGCGAACACTGAAGCTTTCTTT
TRBD1,.,TRBV9,TRBJ1-3,CASSVVGQGVNTIYF,TGTGCCAGCAGCGTTGTGGGACAGGGAGTAAACACCATATATTTT
TRBD1,.,TRBV6-1,TRBJ1-1,CASKRGDREDTEAFF,TGTGCCAGCAAGCGCGGGGACAGGGAGGACACTGAAGCTTTCTTT
.,.,TRBV7-9,TRBJ2-7,CASSLTIYEQYF,TGTGCCAGCAGCCTTACAATATACGAGCAGTACTTC
.,.,TRBV6-5,TRBJ2-3,CASSQYRDTQYF,TGTGCCAGCAGCCAATACAGAGATACGCAGTATTTT
.,.,TRBV5-1,TRBJ2-5,CASMVGTYQETQYF,TGCGCCAGCATGGTAGGGACCTACCAAGAGACCCAGTACTTC
.,.,TRBV21-1,TRBJ2-7,CASSRGKVVAEQYF,TGTGCCAGCAGCCGGGGGAAGGTCGTTGCCGAGCAGTACTTC
.,.,TRBV9,TRBJ2-3,CASSVVGANTDTQYF,TGTGCCAGCAGCGTAGTAGGAGCGAACACAGATACGCAGTATTTT
.,.,TRBV7-3,TRBJ2-7,CASSLRGGYEQYF,TGTGCCAGCAGCTTAAGAGGGGGCTACGAGCAGTACTTC
.,.,TRBV11-2,TRBJ1-1,CASSLASWDTEAFF,TGTGCCAGCAGCCTCGCCTCCTGGGACACTGAAGCTTTCTTT
TRBD1,.,TRBV11-2,TRBJ1-2,CASSAGQGLGYTF,TGTGCCAGCAGCGCGGGACAGGGACTTGGCTACACCTTC
.,.,TRBV5-6,TRBJ2-2,CASSPMNTGELFF,TGTGCCAGCAGCCCCATGAACACCGGGGAGCTGTTTTTT
.,.,TRBV7-2,TRBJ1-5,CASSLIDNQPQHF,TGTGCCAGCAGCTTAATTGACAATCAGCCCCAGCATTTT
.,.,TRBV2,TRBJ1-2,CARGNRDGRYGYTF,TGTGCCAGGGGGAACCGGGACGGGCGCTATGGCTACACCTTC